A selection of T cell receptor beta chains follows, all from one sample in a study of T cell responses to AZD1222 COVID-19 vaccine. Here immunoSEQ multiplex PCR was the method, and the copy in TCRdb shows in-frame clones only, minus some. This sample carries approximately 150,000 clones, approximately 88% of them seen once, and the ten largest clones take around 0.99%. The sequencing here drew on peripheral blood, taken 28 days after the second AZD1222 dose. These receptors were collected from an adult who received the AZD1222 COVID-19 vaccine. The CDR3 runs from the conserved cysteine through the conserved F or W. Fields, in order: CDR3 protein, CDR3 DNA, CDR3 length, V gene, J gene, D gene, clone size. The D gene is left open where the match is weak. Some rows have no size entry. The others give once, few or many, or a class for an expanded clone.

cdr3_aa: CASGVSGANVLTF; cdr3_nt: TGTGCCAGCGGGGTTTCTGGGGCCAACGTCCTGACTTTC; cdr3_length: 13; v_call: TRBV3-1/TRBV3-2; j_call: TRBJ2-6; d_call: .; clone_size: .
cdr3_aa: CSARDGLYNEQFF; cdr3_nt: TGCAGCGCCCGGGACGGACTCTACAATGAGCAGTTCTTC; cdr3_length: 13; v_call: TRBV29-1; j_call: TRBJ2-1; d_call: .; clone_size: once
cdr3_aa: CASSIVTGAEKLFF; cdr3_nt: TGTGCCAGTAGTATCGTGACAGGGGCTGAAAAACTGTTTTTT; cdr3_length: 14; v_call: TRBV19; j_call: TRBJ1-4; d_call: TRBD1; clone_size: .
cdr3_aa: CASSVGGGTVNEKLFF; cdr3_nt: TGTGCCAGCAGCGTAGGGGGTGGGACAGTCAATGAAAAACTGTTTTTT; cdr3_length: 16; v_call: TRBV9; j_call: TRBJ1-4; d_call: TRBD1; clone_size: .
cdr3_aa: CASSHLLAGDTDTQYF; cdr3_nt: TGTGCCAGCAGCCACCTACTAGCGGGGGATACAGATACGCAGTATTTT; cdr3_length: 16; v_call: TRBV14; j_call: TRBJ2-3; d_call: TRBD2; clone_size: .
cdr3_aa: CASSSDRGPLEQYF; cdr3_nt: TGTGCCAGCAGTTCCGACAGGGGGCCCCTCGAGCAGTACTTC; cdr3_length: 14; v_call: TRBV6-5; j_call: TRBJ2-7; d_call: TRBD1; clone_size: .
cdr3_aa: CASSFSGQGGFNSPLHF; cdr3_nt: TGTGCCAGTAGTTTCTCGGGACAGGGGGGCTTTAATTCACCCCTCCACTTT; cdr3_length: 17; v_call: TRBV19; j_call: TRBJ1-6; d_call: TRBD1; clone_size: .
cdr3_aa: CASSQDRAGGVDTQYF; cdr3_nt: TGTGCCAGCAGCCAAGATAGAGCGGGGGGCGTCGATACGCAGTATTTT; cdr3_length: 16; v_call: TRBV3-1/TRBV3-2; j_call: TRBJ2-3; d_call: TRBD2; clone_size: once
cdr3_aa: CASSSLAGGMDEQFF; cdr3_nt: TGTGCCAGCAGCTCCCTAGCGGGGGGGATGGATGAGCAGTTCTTC; cdr3_length: 15; v_call: TRBV7-9; j_call: TRBJ2-1; d_call: TRBD2; clone_size: .
cdr3_aa: CASSLAYNSGANVLTF; cdr3_nt: TGTGCCAGCAGCTTGGCCTACAACTCTGGGGCCAACGTCCTGACTTTC; cdr3_length: 16; v_call: TRBV5-4; j_call: TRBJ2-6; d_call: .; clone_size: few
cdr3_aa: CASSQESHYNEQFF; cdr3_nt: TGCGCCAGCAGCCAAGAAAGCCACTACAATGAGCAGTTCTTC; cdr3_length: 14; v_call: TRBV4-1; j_call: TRBJ2-1; d_call: .; clone_size: .
cdr3_aa: CASSLWGQRPGLLHF; cdr3_nt: TGCGCCAGCAGCTTGTGGGGACAACGGCCTGGCCTCCTCCACTTT; cdr3_length: 15; v_call: TRBV5-1; j_call: TRBJ1-6; d_call: .; clone_size: .
cdr3_aa: CASSQEGGGDQPQHF; cdr3_nt: TGCGCCAGCAGCCAAGAGGGTGGAGGGGATCAGCCCCAGCATTTT; cdr3_length: 15; v_call: TRBV4-1; j_call: TRBJ1-5; d_call: .; clone_size: .
cdr3_aa: CASSFGRRGEKLFF; cdr3_nt: TGTGCCAGCAGCTTTGGCAGGCGGGGTGAAAAACTGTTTTTT; cdr3_length: 14; v_call: TRBV13; j_call: TRBJ1-4; d_call: .; clone_size: .
cdr3_aa: CASSFRGGRGYGYTF; cdr3_nt: TGTGCCAGCAGCTTCAGGGGAGGCCGGGGCTATGGCTACACCTTC; cdr3_length: 15; v_call: TRBV5-8; j_call: TRBJ1-2; d_call: .; clone_size: .
cdr3_aa: CASSFARGLTEAFF; cdr3_nt: TGCGCCAGCAGCTTCGCCAGGGGGCTCACTGAAGCTTTCTTT; cdr3_length: 14; v_call: TRBV5-1; j_call: TRBJ1-1; d_call: TRBD1; clone_size: .
cdr3_aa: CASSLRLMNTEAFF; cdr3_nt: TGTGCCAGCAGCCTGAGGCTCATGAACACTGAAGCTTTCTTT; cdr3_length: 14; v_call: TRBV27; j_call: TRBJ1-1; d_call: .; clone_size: .
cdr3_aa: CASSEATAYEQYF; cdr3_nt: TGTGCCAGCAGTGAAGCGACGGCCTACGAGCAGTACTTC; cdr3_length: 13; v_call: TRBV2; j_call: TRBJ2-7; d_call: .; clone_size: .
cdr3_aa: CASSDLGLAGYDEQYF; cdr3_nt: TGTGCCAGCAGCGATCTGGGACTAGCGGGGTACGACGAGCAGTACTTC; cdr3_length: 16; v_call: TRBV5-6; j_call: TRBJ2-7; d_call: TRBD2; clone_size: few
cdr3_aa: CASSQRDRGTGEQYF; cdr3_nt: TGTGCCAGCAGCCAGAGGGACAGGGGAACAGGAGAGCAGTACTTC; cdr3_length: 15; v_call: TRBV3-1/TRBV3-2; j_call: TRBJ2-7; d_call: TRBD1; clone_size: few
cdr3_aa: CASSSSTGTSTEAFF; cdr3_nt: TGTGCCAGCAGCTCATCGACAGGAACGAGCACTGAAGCTTTCTTT; cdr3_length: 15; v_call: TRBV7-9; j_call: TRBJ1-1; d_call: .; clone_size: once
cdr3_aa: CASTHRNEKLFF; cdr3_nt: TGTGCCAGCACCCACAGGAATGAAAAACTGTTTTTT; cdr3_length: 12; v_call: TRBV6-5; j_call: TRBJ1-4; d_call: .; clone_size: .
cdr3_aa: CASSAGPLFRSPLHF; cdr3_nt: TGTGCCAGCAGTGCCGGGCCCCTTTTTAGGTCACCCCTCCACTTT; cdr3_length: 15; v_call: TRBV27; j_call: TRBJ1-6; d_call: .; clone_size: .
cdr3_aa: CASRRATNTEAFF; cdr3_nt: TGTGCCAGCCGAAGGGCGACGAACACTGAAGCTTTCTTT; cdr3_length: 13; v_call: TRBV5-6; j_call: TRBJ1-1; d_call: .; clone_size: .
cdr3_aa: CASSFDRGYEQYF; cdr3_nt: TGTGCCAGCAGTTTCGACAGGGGTTACGAGCAGTACTTC; cdr3_length: 13; v_call: TRBV12-3/TRBV12-4; j_call: TRBJ2-7; d_call: TRBD1; clone_size: .
cdr3_aa: CASSTSSGVRNQPQHF; cdr3_nt: TGTGCCAGTAGTACCAGCTCGGGGGTAAGGAATCAGCCCCAGCATTTT; cdr3_length: 16; v_call: TRBV19; j_call: TRBJ1-5; d_call: .; clone_size: .
cdr3_aa: CASSLTSSGNTIYF; cdr3_nt: TGCGCCAGCAGCTTAACTAGCTCTGGAAACACCATATATTTT; cdr3_length: 14; v_call: TRBV5-1; j_call: TRBJ1-3; d_call: .; clone_size: .
cdr3_aa: CASSLAGTGGTEAFF; cdr3_nt: TGTGCCAGCAGCTTAGCGGGGACAGGGGGCACTGAAGCTTTCTTT; cdr3_length: 15; v_call: TRBV7-8; j_call: TRBJ1-1; d_call: TRBD1; clone_size: .
cdr3_aa: CSVEGQGVFYGYTF; cdr3_nt: TGCAGCGTGGAGGGACAGGGGGTTTTCTATGGCTACACCTTC; cdr3_length: 14; v_call: TRBV29-1; j_call: TRBJ1-2; d_call: TRBD1; clone_size: .